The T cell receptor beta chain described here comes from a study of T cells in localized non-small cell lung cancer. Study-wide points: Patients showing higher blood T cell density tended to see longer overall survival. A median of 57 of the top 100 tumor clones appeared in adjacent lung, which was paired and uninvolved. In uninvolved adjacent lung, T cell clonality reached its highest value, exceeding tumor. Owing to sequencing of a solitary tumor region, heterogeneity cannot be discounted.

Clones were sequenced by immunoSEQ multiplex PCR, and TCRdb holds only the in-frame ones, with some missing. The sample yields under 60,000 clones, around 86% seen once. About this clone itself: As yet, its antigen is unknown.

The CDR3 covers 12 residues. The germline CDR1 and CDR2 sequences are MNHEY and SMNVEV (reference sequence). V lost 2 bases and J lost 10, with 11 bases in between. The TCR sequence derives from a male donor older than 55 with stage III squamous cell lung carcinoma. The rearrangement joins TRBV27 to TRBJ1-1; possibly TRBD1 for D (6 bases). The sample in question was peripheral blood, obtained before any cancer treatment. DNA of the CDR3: TGTGCCAGCAGTTTAGGGGCAGGGGTAGCTTTCTTT. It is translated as CASSLGAGVAFF.